This entry is about one TCR beta chain. Its antigen remains unknown. This sample is part of a study of shared clonotypes between healthy human individuals. The naive CD8 population came from CD45RO-negative cells selected for CCR7, without terminally differentiated effector memory CD45RA+ cells. Using immunoSEQ multiplex PCR, the repertoire was profiled, and TCRdb retains in-frame clones only, with some absent. The sample holds some 2,100,000 clones; roughly 91% are singletons and the top ten take 1.7%. Trimming at V came to 4 bases and at J to 6 bases, leaving 10 bases not matched to a gene. The CDR3 extends over 16 amino acids. Germline CDR1 and CDR2: SGHRS and YFSETQ. Study-wide points: Shared clonotypes across all four donors exceeded non-shared ones in generation probability.

The sequenced sample consisted of naive CD8+ T cells from PBMCs. The TCR originated in a man aged 18 to 29 in good health. Some clones in this sample may be carry-over from other donors' samples. The J gene is TRBJ2-1, the V gene TRBV5-1; 10 bases align to TRBD2. In DNA form, the CDR3 reads TGCGCCAGCAGCCCGCATCTAGCGGGAGCCTCCAATGAGCAGTTCTTC. It is translated as CASSPHLAGASNEQFF.